Included here is one T cell receptor (beta chain) sequence, with context. There are 16 residues in the CDR3. Germline V gives CDR1 SGDLS, CDR2 YYNGEE. The V gene lost 3 bases and the J gene lost 0 bases, with 16 bases spanning the gap. The sample belongs to a study of PD-L1 blockade in urothelial cancer. Background on the study: Analysis of the blood was performed 3 weeks (second dose) and 6 weeks after treatment start. When blood samples were assessed, the median T cell count was around 150,000.

Generated by immunoSEQ multiplex PCR, the TCRdb table keeps only in-frame clones and is missing some. The table lists 50,000 or so clones, 86% of them singletons. Diagnoses among patients were locally advanced or metastatic urothelial carcinoma. A total of 1 to 8 samples per patient were collected pretreatment and on-treatment. This sequence joins TRBV9 and TRBJ2-7, with a tentative D call TRBD2 (7 bases). This specimen consisted of PBMCs, obtained around atezolizumab (anti-PD-L1) treatment. The clonotype originates from a man in his sixties with urothelial cancer. The CDR3 region has the DNA TGTGCCAGCAGCGGGAGGGGGGGGGAAGGCTCCTACGAGCAGTACTTC. Translated: CASSGRGGEGSYEQYF.